This T cell receptor (beta chain) was documented in a study of blood T cell repertoires in COVID-19. Study-level background: The United States, Italy and Spain provided the acute and convalescent COVID-19 samples. PBMCs, B-cell-depleted T cells, or T cells were the source of the cDNA or gDNA that made up the material.

On this clone: Other DNA sequences of this sample code for an identical CDR3.

How the authors handled the data: The authors estimated nucleated cell counts from reference gene primer amplification. Measured with immunoSEQ multiplex PCR; TCRdb has only the in-frame clones, and not every one. V and J calls and clone size are those listed in that table; D and trimming were worked out from the DNA. The sample holds around 170,000 clones; 74% are singletons and the top ten take around 3%. Germline CDR1 MDHEN, CDR2 SYDVKM. V dropped 3 bases and J dropped 4 bases, with 4 bases sitting between them. This CDR3 is built from 11 residues. The chain uses TRBV28 and TRBJ2-7; D gene uncertain. The sample consisted of peripheral blood. The receptor's source is a woman at least 80 years old with acute or convalescent COVID-19. CDR3 residues: CASSFLYEQYF. Written as DNA, the CDR3 is TGTGCCAGCAGTTTTCTGTACGAGCAGTACTTC. The whole variable domain, filled in from reference TRBV28 and TRBJ2-7, reads DVKVTQSSRYLVKRTGEKVFLECVQDMDHENMFWYRQDPGLGLRLIYFSYDVKMKEKGDIPEGYSVSREKKERFSLILESASTNQTSMYLCASSFLYEQYFGPGTRLTVT.